The 13 T cell receptor beta chains below all came from one sample that was sequenced in a study of T cells in Graves' hyperthyroidism and ophthalmopathy. What was amplified from RNA transcripts were TCR beta CDR3 regions. First-round RT-PCR targeting the TCR CDR3 was performed with the HTBI primer set. Using its own MiXCR run on the multiplex PCR reads, TCRdb lists one record per CDR3 protein. Seen here are a few hundred thousand distinct CDR3 sequences, approximately 14% observed once, and the top ten hold approximately 7.4%. The specimen was blood. The receptors come from a woman aged 25 to 45 with Graves' hyperthyroidism.

In this sample, this clonotype turned up a few times. The chain uses TRBV11-2 and TRBJ2-5, with D possibly matching TRBD2 (6 bases). Germline V lookup: CDR1 SGHAT, CDR2 FQNNGV. The V gene lost 5 bases and the J gene lost 6 bases, with 16 bases spanning the gap. The CDR3 runs to 14 residues. The CDR3 is CASSPRPGEKTQYF. CDR3 sequence (DNA): TGTGCCAGCAGCCCCAGACCGGGAGAAAAGACCCAGTACTTC. Full variable domain (remainder filled in from reference TRBV11-2 and TRBJ2-5): EAGVAQSPRYKIIEKRQSVAFWCNPISGHATLYWYQQILGQGPKLLIQFQNNGVVDDSQLPKDRFSAERLKGVDSTLKIQPAKLEDSAVYLCASSPRPGEKTQYFGPGTRLLVL.

The CDR3 nucleotides read TGTGCCAGCAGCGAGCCGGGACTAGCGGGAGACGCCTACAATGAGCAGTTCTTC. Translated: CASSEPGLAGDAYNEQFF. The gene calls are TRBV11-2 and TRBJ2-1, with TRBD2 identical over 14 bases. Trimming took 5 bases from V and 2 from J; bases not matched to a gene: 8. This CDR3 comprises 18 residues. The germline V gene has CDR1 SGHAT and CDR2 FQNNGV.

The table lists this clonotype with many counts. CDR3 sequence (DNA): TGTGCCAGCAGTTTAATTGGAGCGGGAGGGCAGTTCTTC. This gives the protein CASSLIGAGGQFF. The chain combines TRBV12-3 or TRBV12-4 with TRBJ2-1, with 9 bases identical to TRBD2. The CDR3 length is 13 residues. V lost 2 bases and J lost 12; bases outside the gene matches: 5.

The chain recombines TRBV27 with TRBJ1-5, with D maybe TRBD1 (6 bases). Between the trimmed V and J ends, which lost 5 bases and 4 bases, there was a span of 12 bases. The V gene's germline CDR1 is MNHEY and CDR2 SMNVEV (reference sequence). The CDR3 contains 14 residues. CDR3 coding DNA: TGTGCCAGCAGTGCAGGGACAACAAATCAGCCCCAGCATTTT. Protein sequence: CASSAGTTNQPQHF.

Ten or more counts support this clonotype. This rearrangement joins TRBV6-2 or TRBV6-3 to TRBJ1-1; D might be TRBD1 (5 bases). The V and J ends lost 3 bases and 5 bases respectively, with 13 bases between them. CDR1 and CDR2 from the germline V gene are MNHEY and SVGEGT. This CDR3 has 14 amino acids. As DNA, the CDR3 is TGTGCCAGCAGTTATCCGGGAAAGGGGACTGAAGCTTTCTTT. As protein: CASSYPGKGTEAFF.

The chain couples TRBV7-2 to TRBJ2-3; either TRBD1 or TRBD2 may fit D (5 bases each). Germline CDR1 SGHTA, CDR2 FQGNSA. The length of the CDR3 is 13 residues. Trimming left V 5 bases short and J 10 bases short, with 16 bases between. The CDR3 loop is CASSAAQGVAQYF. The CDR3 DNA reads as TGTGCCAGCAGCGCCGCTCAGGGAGTAGCGCAGTATTTT.

This clonotype was detected only a few times. V is TRBV29-1 and J is TRBJ1-3; D gene uncertain. Trimming shortened V by 5 bases and J by 4 bases, and 9 bases separated the two germline ends. The length of the CDR3 is 12 residues. The germline gives CDR1 SQVTM, CDR2 ANQGSEA. Written as DNA, the CDR3 is TGCAGCGTTCAAATCGGGGGAAACACCATATATTTT. The encoded protein is CSVQIGGNTIYF.

This clonotype turned up a few times. The chain employs TRBV5-1 and TRBJ2-1, with D perhaps TRBD2 (7 bases). This CDR3 is built from 17 residues. The V gene's germline CDR1 is SGHRS and CDR2 YFSETQ. V was clipped by 0 bases and J by 6 bases, with 19 bases between them. The CDR3: CASSLARGGSSSNEQFF. The CDR3 coding sequence is TGCGCCAGCAGCTTGGCCAGGGGCGGGAGCTCGTCCAATGAGCAGTTCTTC.

The V gene is TRBV28, the J gene TRBJ2-1; D might be TRBD1 (5 bases). The V gene lost 0 bases and the J gene lost 10 bases, with 7 bases spanning the gap. The CDR3 runs to 12 residues. CDR1 and CDR2 from the germline V gene are MDHEN and SYDVKM. CDR3 in amino acids: CASSLWGQEQFF. CDR3 in DNA: TGTGCCAGCAGTTTATGGGGGCAGGAGCAGTTCTTC.

This clonotype was recorded a few times. The rearrangement uses TRBV27 and TRBJ1-1; TRBD1 matches 7 bases. CDR3 length: 14 amino acids. J was trimmed by 11 bases and V by 3 bases; bases with no gene match: 12. CDR1 and CDR2 from the germline V gene are MNHEY and SMNVEV (reference sequence). Written as DNA, the CDR3 is TGTGCCAGCAGTTTCCGGCCCCTACAGGGGCCGGCTTTCTTT. Encoded protein: CASSFRPLQGPAFF.

This chain connects TRBV15 to TRBJ2-1; D perhaps matches TRBD2 (5 bases). The germline V gene encodes CDR1 LNHNV and CDR2 YYDKDF (reference sequence). The CDR3 is 12 amino acids. V lost 8 bases, J lost 7 bases, and 12 bases lay in between. The CDR3 region has the DNA TGTGCCACCCGAACGGGAAGGAATGAGCAGTTCTTC. Translating it yields CATRTGRNEQFF.

The chain has TRBV18 and TRBJ2-7; D is perhaps TRBD2 (6 bases). The CDR3 length is 14 residues. Germline loops: CDR1 KGHSH, CDR2 LQKENI. The V gene lost 3 bases and the J gene lost 3 bases, with 12 bases spanning the gap. The CDR3: CASSPSLTSYEQYF. The CDR3 coding sequence is TGTGCCAGCTCACCTTCACTGACTAGCTACGAGCAGTACTTC.

On this clonotype itself: One junction end does not reproduce the germline sequence, and a read error may be involved. The chain uses TRBV7-3 and TRBJ2-7, with TRBD2 matching 9 bases. The germline V gene has CDR1 SGHTA and CDR2 FQGTGA. The CDR3 is 16 amino acids. This chain's CDR3 is CTSSLSFGLASHEQYF. CDR3 DNA: TGTACCAGCAGCTTAAGTTTTGGACTAGCGTCACACGAGCAGTACTTC.